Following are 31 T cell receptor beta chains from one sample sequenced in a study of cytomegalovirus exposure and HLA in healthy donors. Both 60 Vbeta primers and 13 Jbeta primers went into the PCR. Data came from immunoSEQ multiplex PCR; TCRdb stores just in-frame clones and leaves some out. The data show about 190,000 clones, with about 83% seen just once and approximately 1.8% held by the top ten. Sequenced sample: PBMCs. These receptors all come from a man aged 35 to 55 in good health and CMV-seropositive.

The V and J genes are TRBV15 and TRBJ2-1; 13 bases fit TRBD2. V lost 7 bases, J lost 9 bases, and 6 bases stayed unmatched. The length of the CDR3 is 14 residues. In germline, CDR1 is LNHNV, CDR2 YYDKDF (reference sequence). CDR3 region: CATKGLAGVTEQFF. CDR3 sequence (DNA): TGTGCCACCAAAGGACTAGCGGGAGTGACTGAGCAGTTCTTC.

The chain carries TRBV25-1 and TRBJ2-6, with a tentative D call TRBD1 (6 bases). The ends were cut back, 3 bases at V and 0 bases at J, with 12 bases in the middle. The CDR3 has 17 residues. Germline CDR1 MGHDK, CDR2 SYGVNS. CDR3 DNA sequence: TGTGCCAGCAGTGACAGGGGTCATTCCTCTGGGGCCAACGTCCTGACTTTC. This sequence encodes CASSDRGHSSGANVLTF.

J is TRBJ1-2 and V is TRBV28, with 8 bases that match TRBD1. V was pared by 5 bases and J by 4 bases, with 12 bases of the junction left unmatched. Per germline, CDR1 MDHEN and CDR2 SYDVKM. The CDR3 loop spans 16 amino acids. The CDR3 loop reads CASSLITGGRIYGYTF. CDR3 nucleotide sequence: TGTGCCAGCAGTCTAATAACAGGGGGAAGGATCTATGGCTACACCTTC.

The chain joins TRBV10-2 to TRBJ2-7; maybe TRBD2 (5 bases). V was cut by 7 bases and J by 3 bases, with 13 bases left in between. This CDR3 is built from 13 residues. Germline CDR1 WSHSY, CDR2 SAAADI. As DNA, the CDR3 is TGCGCCAGCATCGGACTGAACCGCTACGAGCAGTACTTC. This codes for CASIGLNRYEQYF.

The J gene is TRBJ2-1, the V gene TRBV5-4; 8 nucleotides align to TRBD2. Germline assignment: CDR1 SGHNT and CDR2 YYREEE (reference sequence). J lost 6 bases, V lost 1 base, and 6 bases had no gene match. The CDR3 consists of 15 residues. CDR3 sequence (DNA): TGTGCCAGCAGCTTGACGACTAGCGCTCTCAATGAGCAGTTCTTC. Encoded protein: CASSLTTSALNEQFF.

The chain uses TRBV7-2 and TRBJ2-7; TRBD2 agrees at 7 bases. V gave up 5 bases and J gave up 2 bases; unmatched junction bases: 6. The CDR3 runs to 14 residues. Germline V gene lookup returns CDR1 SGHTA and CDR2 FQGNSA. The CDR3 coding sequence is TGTGCCAGCAGCCAGCTAGCGGTTCCCTACGAGCAGTACTTC. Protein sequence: CASSQLAVPYEQYF.

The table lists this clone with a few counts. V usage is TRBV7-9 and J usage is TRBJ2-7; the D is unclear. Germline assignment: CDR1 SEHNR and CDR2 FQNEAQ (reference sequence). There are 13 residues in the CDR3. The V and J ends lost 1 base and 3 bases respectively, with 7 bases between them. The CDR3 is CASSLGPNYEQYF. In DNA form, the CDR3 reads TGTGCCAGCAGCTTAGGCCCTAACTACGAGCAGTACTTC. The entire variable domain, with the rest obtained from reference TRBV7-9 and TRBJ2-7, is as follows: DTGVSQNPRHKITKRGQNVTFRCDPISEHNRLYWYRQTLGQGPEFLTYFQNEAQLEKSRLLSDRFSAERPKGSFSTLEIQRTEQGDSAMYLCASSLGPNYEQYFGPGTRLTVT.

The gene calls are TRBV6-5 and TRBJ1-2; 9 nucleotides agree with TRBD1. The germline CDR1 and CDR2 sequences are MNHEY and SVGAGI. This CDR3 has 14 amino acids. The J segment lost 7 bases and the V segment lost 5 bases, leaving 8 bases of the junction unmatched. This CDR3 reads CASSGGQGLSGYTF. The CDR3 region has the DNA TGTGCCAGCAGTGGGGGACAGGGTCTAAGTGGCTACACCTTC.

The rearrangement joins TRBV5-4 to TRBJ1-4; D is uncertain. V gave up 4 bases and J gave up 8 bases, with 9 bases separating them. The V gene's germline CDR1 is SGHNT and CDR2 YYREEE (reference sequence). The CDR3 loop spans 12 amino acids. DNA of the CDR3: TGTGCCAGCAGCCTCCCCCGGGAAAAACTGTTTTTT. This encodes CASSLPREKLFF.

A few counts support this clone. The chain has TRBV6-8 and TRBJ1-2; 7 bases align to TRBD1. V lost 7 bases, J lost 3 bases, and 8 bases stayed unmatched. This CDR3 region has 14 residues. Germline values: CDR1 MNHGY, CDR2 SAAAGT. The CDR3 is CASTLDRAHYGYTF. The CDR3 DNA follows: TGTGCCAGCACCCTAGACAGGGCTCACTATGGCTACACCTTC.

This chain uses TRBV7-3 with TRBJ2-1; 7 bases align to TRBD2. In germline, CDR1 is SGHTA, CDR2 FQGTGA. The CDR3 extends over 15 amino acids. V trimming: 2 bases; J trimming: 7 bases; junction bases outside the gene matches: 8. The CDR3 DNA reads TGTGCCAGCAGCTTAGGTGGGAGGGCTGTTAATGAGCAGTTCTTC. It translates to CASSLGGRAVNEQFF.

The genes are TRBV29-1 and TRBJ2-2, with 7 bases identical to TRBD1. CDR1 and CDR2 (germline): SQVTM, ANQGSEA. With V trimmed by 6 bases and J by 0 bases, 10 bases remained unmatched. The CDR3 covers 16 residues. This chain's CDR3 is CSVQHSGGANTGELFF. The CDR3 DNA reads TGCAGCGTACAACATTCAGGGGGAGCGAACACCGGGGAGCTGTTTTTT.

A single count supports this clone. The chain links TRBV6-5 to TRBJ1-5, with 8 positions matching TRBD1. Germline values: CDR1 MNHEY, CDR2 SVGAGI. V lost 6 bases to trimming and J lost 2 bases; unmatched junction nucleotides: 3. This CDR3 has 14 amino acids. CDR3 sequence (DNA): TGTGCCAGCAGCCCGGACAGGGGCAATCAGCCCCAGCATTTT. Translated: CASSPDRGNQPQHF.

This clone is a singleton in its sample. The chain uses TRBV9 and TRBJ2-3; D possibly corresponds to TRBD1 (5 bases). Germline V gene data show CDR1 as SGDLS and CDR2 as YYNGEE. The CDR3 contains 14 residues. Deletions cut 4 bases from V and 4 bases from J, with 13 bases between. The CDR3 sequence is CASSPGFSPDTQYF. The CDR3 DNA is TGTGCCAGCAGCCCAGGGTTTTCTCCAGATACGCAGTATTTT.

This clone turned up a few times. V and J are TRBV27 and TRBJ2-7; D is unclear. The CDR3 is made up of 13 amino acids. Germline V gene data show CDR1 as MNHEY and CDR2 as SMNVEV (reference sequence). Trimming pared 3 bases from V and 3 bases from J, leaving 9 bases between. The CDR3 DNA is TGTGCCAGCAGTTTGACACGGCACTACGAGCAGTACTTC. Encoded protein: CASSLTRHYEQYF.

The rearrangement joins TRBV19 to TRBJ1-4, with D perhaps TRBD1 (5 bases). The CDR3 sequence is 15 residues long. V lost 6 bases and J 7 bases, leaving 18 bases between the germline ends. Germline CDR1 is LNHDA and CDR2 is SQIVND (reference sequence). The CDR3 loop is CASSKSRGGFEKLFF. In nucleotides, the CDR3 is TGTGCCAGTAGCAAGTCGCGGGGGGGGTTTGAAAAACTGTTTTTT.

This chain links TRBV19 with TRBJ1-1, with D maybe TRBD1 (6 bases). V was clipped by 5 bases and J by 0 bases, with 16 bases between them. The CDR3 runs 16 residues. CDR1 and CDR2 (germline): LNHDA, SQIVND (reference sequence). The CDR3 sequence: CASSVTGQFMNTEAFF. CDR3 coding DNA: TGTGCCAGTAGTGTAACCGGACAGTTCATGAACACTGAAGCTTTCTTT.

CDR3: CASSLGTAGEKLFF. The CDR3 nucleotides read TGCGCCAGCAGCCTCGGGACAGCGGGTGAAAAACTGTTTTTT. This chain links TRBV5-1 with TRBJ1-4; 7 nucleotides align to TRBD1. Germline values: CDR1 SGHRS, CDR2 YFSETQ. This CDR3 spans 14 amino acids. The V segment lost 4 bases and the J segment 7 bases; nucleotides outside the gene matches: 7.

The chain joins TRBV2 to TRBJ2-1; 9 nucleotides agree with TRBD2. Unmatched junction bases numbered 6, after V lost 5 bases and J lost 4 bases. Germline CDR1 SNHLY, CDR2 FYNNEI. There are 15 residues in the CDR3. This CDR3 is CASSLAGVGYNEQFF. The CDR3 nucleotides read TGTGCCAGCAGTTTAGCGGGAGTCGGGTACAATGAGCAGTTCTTC.

The CDR3 region is CASSLGEDTEAFF. CDR3 bases: TGTGCCAGCAGCTTAGGGGAGGACACTGAAGCTTTCTTT. The chain is built from TRBV7-9 and TRBJ1-1; D not resolved. Between the trimmed V and J ends, which lost 1 base and 3 bases, there was a span of 6 bases. This CDR3 is 13 amino acids long. Germline V CDR1 and CDR2: SEHNR, FQNEAQ (reference sequence).

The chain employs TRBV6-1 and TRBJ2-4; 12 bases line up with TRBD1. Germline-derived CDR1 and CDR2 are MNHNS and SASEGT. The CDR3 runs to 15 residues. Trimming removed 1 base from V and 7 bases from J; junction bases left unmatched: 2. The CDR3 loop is CASSEEGTGGNIQYF. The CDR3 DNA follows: TGTGCCAGCAGTGAAGAAGGGACAGGGGGCAACATTCAGTACTTC.

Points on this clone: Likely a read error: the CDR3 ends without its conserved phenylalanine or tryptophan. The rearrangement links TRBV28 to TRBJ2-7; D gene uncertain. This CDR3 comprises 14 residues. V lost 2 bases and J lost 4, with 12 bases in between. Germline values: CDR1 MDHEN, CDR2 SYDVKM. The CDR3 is CASSLPAMTYEQYL. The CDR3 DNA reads TGTGCCAGCAGTTTACCTGCCATGACTTACGAGCAGTACCTC.

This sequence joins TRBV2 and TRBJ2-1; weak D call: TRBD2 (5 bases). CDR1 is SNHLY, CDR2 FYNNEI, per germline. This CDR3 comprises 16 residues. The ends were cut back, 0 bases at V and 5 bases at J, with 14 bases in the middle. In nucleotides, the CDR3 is TGTGCCAGCAGTGAAGCAAGCGAGGGTAGAGACAATGAGCAGTTCTTC. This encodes CASSEASEGRDNEQFF.

CDR3 protein: CASSRMAGGSFSGANVLTF. CDR3 DNA: TGTGCCAGCTCCCGTATGGCAGGGGGCAGCTTCTCTGGGGCCAACGTCCTGACTTTC. This chain connects TRBV18 to TRBJ2-6; TRBD1 matches 8 bases. Germline V gene lookup returns CDR1 KGHSH and CDR2 LQKENI. With 6 bases clipped from V and 0 bases from J, the junction kept 13 bases outside the gene matches. CDR3 length: 19 residues.

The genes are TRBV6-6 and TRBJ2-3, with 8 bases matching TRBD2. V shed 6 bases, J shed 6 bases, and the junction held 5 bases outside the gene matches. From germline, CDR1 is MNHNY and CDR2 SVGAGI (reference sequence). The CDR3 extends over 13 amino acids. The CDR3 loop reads CASRERERDTQYF. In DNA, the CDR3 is TGTGCCAGCAGGGAGCGGGAGAGGGATACGCAGTATTTT.

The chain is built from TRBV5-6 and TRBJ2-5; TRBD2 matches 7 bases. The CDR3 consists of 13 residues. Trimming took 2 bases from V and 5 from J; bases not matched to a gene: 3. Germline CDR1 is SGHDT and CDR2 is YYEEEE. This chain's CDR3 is CASSLNSGETQYF. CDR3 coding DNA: TGTGCCAGCAGCTTAAATAGCGGGGAGACCCAGTACTTC.

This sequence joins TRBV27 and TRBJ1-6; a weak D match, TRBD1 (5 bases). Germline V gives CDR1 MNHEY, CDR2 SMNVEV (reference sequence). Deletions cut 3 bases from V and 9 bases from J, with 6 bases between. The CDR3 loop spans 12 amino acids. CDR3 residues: CASSFQGSPLHF. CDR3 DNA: TGTGCCAGCAGTTTCCAGGGTTCACCCCTCCACTTT.

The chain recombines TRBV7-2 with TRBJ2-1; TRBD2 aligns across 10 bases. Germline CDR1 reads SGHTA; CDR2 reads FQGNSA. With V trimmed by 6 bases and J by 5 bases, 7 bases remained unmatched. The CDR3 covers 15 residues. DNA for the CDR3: TGTGCCAGCAGGCTAGCGGGAGATATCAACAATGAGCAGTTCTTC. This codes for CASRLAGDINNEQFF.

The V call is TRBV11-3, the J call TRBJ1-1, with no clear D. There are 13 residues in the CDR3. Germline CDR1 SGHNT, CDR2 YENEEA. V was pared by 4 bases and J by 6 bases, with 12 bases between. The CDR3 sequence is CASSYTLSAEAFF. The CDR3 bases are TGTGCCAGCAGCTACACACTATCCGCTGAAGCTTTCTTT.

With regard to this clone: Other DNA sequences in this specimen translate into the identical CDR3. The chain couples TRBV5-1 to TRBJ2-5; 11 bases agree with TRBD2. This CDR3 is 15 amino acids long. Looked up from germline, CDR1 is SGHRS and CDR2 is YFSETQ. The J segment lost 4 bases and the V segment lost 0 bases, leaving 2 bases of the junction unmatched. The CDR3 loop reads CASSLVAGGLETQYF. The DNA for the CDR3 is TGCGCCAGCAGCTTGGTAGCGGGAGGGTTAGAGACCCAGTACTTC.

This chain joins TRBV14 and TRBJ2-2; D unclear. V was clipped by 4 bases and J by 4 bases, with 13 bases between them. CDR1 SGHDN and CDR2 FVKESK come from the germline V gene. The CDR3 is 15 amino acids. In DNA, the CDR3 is TGTGCCAGCAGCCGTGTGGTCTTCGGCACCGGGGAGCTGTTTTTT. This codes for CASSRVVFGTGELFF.